Listed below are T cell receptor beta chains from one sample, sequenced in a study of early T cells in non-severe SARS-CoV-2 infection. From the 5' RACE reads, TCRdb called clonotypes with MiXCR, one entry per CDR3 protein. The sample shows 35,000 to 40,000 distinct CDR3 sequences, roughly 5.3% of them seen only once. The sequencing sample was made of whole blood. These receptors all stem from an adult who was a healthcare worker with PCR-confirmed SARS-CoV-2 infection or an uninfected control (not recorded which). Both conserved end residues are part of each CDR3. A D gene is named only where the DNA matches it firmly. Clone size is shown for a subset of rows, as once, few, many or a class of expanded clone.

D gene	V gene	J gene	clone size	CDR3 DNA	CDR3 protein
.	TRBV19	TRBJ1-5	many	TGTGCCAGTAGTATAGTGGCAGCCAATCAGCCCCAGCATTTT	CASSIVAANQPQHF
.	TRBV28	TRBJ2-2	many	TGTGCCACCAGGGAGAACACCGGGGAGCTGTTTTTT	CATRENTGELFF
TRBD1	TRBV30	TRBJ1-5	.	TGTGCCTCAGGACAGGGGCGCAATCAGCCCCAGCATTTT	CASGQGRNQPQHF
.	TRBV11-2	TRBJ2-5	many	TGTGCCAGCAGGGAGGGGTTCCCCTCCCAAGAGACCCAGTACTTC	CASREGFPSQETQYF
TRBD2	TRBV20-1	TRBJ2-1	many	TGCAGTGCTAGAGTTGCTAGCGGGGGCCCCTACAATGAGCAGTTCTTC	CSARVASGGPYNEQFF
.	TRBV20-1	TRBJ2-5	many	TGCAGTGGAACCAGGGAGCTAGAGACCCAGTACTTC	CSGTRELETQYF
.	TRBV12-3/TRBV12-4	TRBJ2-3	few	TGTGCCAGCAGCCGTGGACCGCCACAGACTAGCACAGATACGCAGTATTTT	CASSRGPPQTSTDTQYF
.	TRBV7-9	TRBJ1-6	many	TGTGCCAGCAGCTTAGCGGGGTCCTATAATTCACCCCTCCACTTT	CASSLAGSYNSPLHF
.	TRBV7-2	TRBJ2-3	few	TGTGCCAGCAGCTTAGAAGTAGGAACGCAGTATTTT	CASSLEVGTQYF
TRBD1	TRBV29-1	TRBJ1-2	many	TGCAGCGTTGTCGGGACAGGGCTCCATAGCGACTATGGCTACACCTTC	CSVVGTGLHSDYGYTF
TRBD2	TRBV10-3	TRBJ2-7	many	TGTGCCATCAGTGAGTCCACGGGACTAGCGAGCGAGCAGTACTTC	CAISESTGLASEQYF
TRBD2	TRBV4-2	TRBJ2-1	.	TGTGCCAGCAGCCAAGAGGTTACCGGGACTAGCGGGGGCCATAAGCAGTTCTTC	CASSQEVTGTSGGHKQFF
.	TRBV7-3	TRBJ2-1	many	TGTGCCAGCAGCGTCGCGAGTAAGGGATTCAATGAGCAGTTCTTC	CASSVASKGFNEQFF
TRBD1	TRBV5-4	TRBJ1-2	medium-sized	TGTGCCAGCAGCTTGGGGGGGACAGTTGATCTAGGCTATGGCTACACCTTC	CASSLGGTVDLGYGYTF
.	TRBV5-6	TRBJ1-2	many	TGTGCCAGCAGCGGGCCAGGTTCCTATGGCTACACCTTC	CASSGPGSYGYTF
.	TRBV28	TRBJ2-7	.	TGTGCCAGCAGTTCCCCCCGGGGGCAGATCGAGCAGTACTTC	CASSSPRGQIEQYF
TRBD2	TRBV10-3	TRBJ2-1	many	TGTGCCATCAACCTGAGCGGGAGCTTGGTCGATGAGCAGTTCTTC	CAINLSGSLVDEQFF
.	TRBV29-1	TRBJ1-1	.	TGCAGCGTTGAGACACAGGTGAACACTGAAGCTTTCTTT	CSVETQVNTEAFF
TRBD1	TRBV4-3	TRBJ1-1	few	TGCGCCAGCAGCCAACAGCCGACAGGGCCGAACACTGAAGCTTTCTTT	CASSQQPTGPNTEAFF
.	TRBV24-1	TRBJ2-1	many	TGTGCCACCAGTGATATCAATGAGCAGTTCTTC	CATSDINEQFF
TRBD2	TRBV6-2/TRBV6-3	TRBJ2-3	.	TGTGCCAGCAGTTACGGTCGCCTAGCGGGGCCGTATAGCACAGATACGCAGTATTTT	CASSYGRLAGPYSTDTQYF
.	TRBV24-1	TRBJ2-1	.	TGTGCCACCAGTGATGTGGGTCCCGAGCAGTTCTTC	CATSDVGPEQFF
TRBD1	TRBV20-1	TRBJ1-6	many	TGCAGTGCTGGGAAACAGACAGGGTCTTCACCCCTCCACTTT	CSAGKQTGSSPLHF
.	TRBV5-1	TRBJ1-1	many	TGCGCCAGCAACGCCGAGGGCAGAAGGAACACTGAAGCTTTCTTT	CASNAEGRRNTEAFF
.	TRBV27	TRBJ2-3	many	TGTGCCAGCAGTTTATTACAGGGCACAGATACGCAGTATTTT	CASSLLQGTDTQYF
.	TRBV19	TRBJ2-3	many	TGTGCCAGTAGTGACTCCAGTAGCACAGATACGCAGTATTTT	CASSDSSSTDTQYF
TRBD1	TRBV12-3/TRBV12-4	TRBJ2-3	many	TGTGCCAGCATCCCGGGACAGGGAAATAGGGCCGAAGTTAGGAATACGCAGTATTTT	CASIPGQGNRAEVRNTQYF
TRBD1	TRBV20-1	TRBJ1-5	many	TGCAGTGCTAGTGAAGGGGGCTGGGATAATCAGCCCCAGCATTTT	CSASEGGWDNQPQHF
.	TRBV12-3/TRBV12-4	TRBJ1-1	.	TGTGCCAGCAGCCCCCAACACACTGAAGCTTTCTTT	CASSPQHTEAFF
.	TRBV25-1	TRBJ1-5	many	TGTGCCAGCTCCCGAAGAGGGGACCATCAGCCCCAGCATTTT	CASSRRGDHQPQHF
TRBD2	TRBV20-1	TRBJ2-2	many	TGCAGCGTACCCGGGACTAGCGGGACGGACGGGGAGCTGTTTTTT	CSVPGTSGTDGELFF
.	TRBV10-1	TRBJ2-2	many	TGCGCCAGCAGGAGGGACTTGACCGGGGAGCTGTTTTTT	CASRRDLTGELFF
TRBD1	TRBV9	TRBJ2-5	many	TGTGCCAGCAGCGCCGGGACAGCGATGAAGACCCAGTACTTC	CASSAGTAMKTQYF
.	TRBV6-6	TRBJ2-7	many	TGTGCCAGCAGCGATCACGTCAAGTCCTACGAGCAGTACTTC	CASSDHVKSYEQYF
.	TRBV5-6	TRBJ2-7	many	TGTGCCAGCAGCTTTGGCAGGCAATACGAGCAGTACTTC	CASSFGRQYEQYF
.	TRBV30	TRBJ1-1	many	TGTGCCTGGAAGGTCGTTTGGGGTGGGGCCATGAACACTGAAGCTTTCTTT	CAWKVVWGGAMNTEAFF
.	TRBV12-5	TRBJ1-3	many	TGTGCTAGTGGTTTGGAGGTATCCAGTGTCTACTCTGGAAACACCATATATTTT	CASGLEVSSVYSGNTIYF
TRBD2	TRBV2	TRBJ2-3	.	TGTGCCAGCACTAGCGGACTAGCGGGAGGCGCAGATACGCAGTATTTT	CASTSGLAGGADTQYF
.	TRBV3-1	TRBJ2-7	.	TGTGCCAGCAGCCAAAAGAGACCAAGCGAGCAGTACTTC	CASSQKRPSEQYF
.	TRBV12-3/TRBV12-4	TRBJ1-2	few	TGTGCCAGCAGTTTCTCCAGTGGCTACACCTTC	CASSFSSGYTF
.	TRBV19	TRBJ2-6	.	TGTGCCAGTAGGGGTCGGGCAGGGGTGACTGGGGCCAACGTCCTGACTTTC	CASRGRAGVTGANVLTF
TRBD1	TRBV4-1	TRBJ1-1	many	TGCGCCAGCAGCCAGACCATGGACAGGCCCCGAGGTACTGAAGCTTTCTTT	CASSQTMDRPRGTEAFF
TRBD2	TRBV6-5	TRBJ2-1	many	TGTGCCAGCAGCTGGACTAGCGGGAGGCGGAATGAGCAGTTCTTC	CASSWTSGRRNEQFF
TRBD1	TRBV18	TRBJ1-6	many	TGTGCCAGCTCACCCAACCCGACAGGGGTGAGTTCACCCCTCCACTTT	CASSPNPTGVSSPLHF
.	TRBV5-4	TRBJ2-2	.	TGTGCCAGCAGTCTTGCAGGACTGGACACCGGGGAGCTGTTTTTT	CASSLAGLDTGELFF
.	TRBV5-6	TRBJ2-2	.	TGTGCCAGCAGCCAGGGAACCGGGGAGCTGTTTTTT	CASSQGTGELFF
.	TRBV7-2	TRBJ2-3	many	TGTGCCAGCAGCCCAACGATGAGCACAGATACGCAGTATTTT	CASSPTMSTDTQYF
.	TRBV30	TRBJ2-7	few	TGTGCCTGGAGTGTACAACTGGGCGAGTACGAGCAGTACTTC	CAWSVQLGEYEQYF
.	TRBV5-1	TRBJ2-5	many	TGCGCCAGCAGCTTAAGCCGGGACGATCAGACCCAGTACTTC	CASSLSRDDQTQYF
.	TRBV18	TRBJ2-3	.	TGTGCCAGCTCACCACCTGGAGGACGCGGTAGCACAGATACGCAGTATTTT	CASSPPGGRGSTDTQYF
TRBD1	TRBV10-2	TRBJ1-4	many	TGCGCCAGCAGTGAGGCGGGACAGAATGAAAAACTGTTTTTT	CASSEAGQNEKLFF
.	TRBV29-1	TRBJ2-1	many	TGCAGCGTTGCTTCTACCAGCTCCTACAATGAGCAGTTCTTC	CSVASTSSYNEQFF